The sequence of this T cell receptor beta chain was determined in a study of shared clonotypes between healthy human individuals. The naive CD8 population came from CD45RO-negative cells selected for CCR7, without terminally differentiated effector memory CD45RA+ cells. Study processing details: Filtering of immunoSEQ junctional sequences could not match full-length read filtering. This table comes from immunoSEQ multiplex PCR, and its TCRdb copy is limited to in-frame clones, with some not included. V and J calls and clone size are copied from that table; D and trimming were computed from the DNA. Counted here are around 2,000,000 clones, more than 85% occurring once; the ten biggest clones make up 1.5% to 2%. The CDR3 is 12 amino acids. Trimming pared 2 bases from V and 7 bases from J, leaving 6 bases between. CDR1 is MNHEY and CDR2 is SMNVEV in the germline V gene (reference sequence). Study-wide points: Tissue TCR repertoires likely differ from these blood-only repertoires.

Remarks on this clone: No antigen is known for it. Other DNA sequences in this sample translate to the same CDR3.

The V call is TRBV27, the J call TRBJ1-5; D unclear. The sequenced sample consisted of naive CD8+ T cells from PBMCs. This TCR derives from a man in his late teens or twenties in good health. Some clones in this sample may be carry-over from other donors' samples. In nucleotides, the CDR3 is TGTGCCAGCAGTTTAATCGGGCAGCCCCAGCATTTT. Translated: CASSLIGQPQHF.